Detailed here is one T cell receptor beta chain. The antigen is unknown. CD8 cells classed as naive were CD45RO-negative and positively selected for CCR7, excluding terminally differentiated effector memory CD45RA+ cells. Healthy adults negative for HIV, lacking recent acute infections or vaccinations, served as donors. Per germline, CDR1 SQVTM and CDR2 ANQGSEA. V lost 4 bases, J lost 8 bases, and 8 bases lay in between. The CDR3 has 10 residues. Deep-level running was used for the assay. Sequencing used immunoSEQ multiplex PCR; TCRdb keeps in-frame clones, though not all of them. The sample contains roughly 2,000,000 clones, about 94% of which appear only once. The record originates from a study of shared clonotypes between healthy human individuals. The overall study: CD4 naive and CD4 memory each took three plates per donor, while CD8 naive took two and CD8 memory one. Study-level points and caveats: Several donors held 5% to 5.5% of naive CD4 clonotypes in common.

The chain joins TRBV29-1 to TRBJ1-2; D gene uncertain. The specimen sequenced was naive CD8+ T cells from PBMCs. The source is a man younger than 35 in good health. Some clones in this sample may be carry-over from other donors' samples. The CDR3 loop is CSVVMGGYTF. CDR3 DNA sequence: TGCAGCGTTGTTATGGGGGGCTACACCTTC.